This TCR beta chain originates from a study of T-cell reconstitution after alpha-beta-depleted transplantation in children. Study outcomes and limitations: Surviving recipient T cells and thymic progenitors underlay high day-60 TCRbeta diversity in some patients. Newly produced T cells mostly accounted for T-cell counts and diversity one year post-transplant.

Preparation of the TCRbeta library used unique molecular identifiers. Via MiXCR, TCRdb re-called the PCR reads, giving one row per CDR3 protein. The data contain over 150,000 distinct CDR3 sequences, around 10% of them singletons. CDR3 length: 15 residues. Trimming took 0 bases from V and 2 from J, leaving 9 bases between them. The germline gives CDR1 SGHRS, CDR2 YFSETQ. In this sample, this clonotype turned up many times. Its antigen is still unknown. This sequence joins TRBV5-1 and TRBJ1-5, with no clear D. Sequencing used PBMCs, obtained before TCRalphabeta/CD19-depleted stem cell transplant. This receptor was taken from a boy between 2 and 10 years old with acute myeloid leukemia, due to receive a stem cell transplant. The CDR3 loop is CASSLVPGGNQPQHF. The CDR3 DNA reads TGCGCCAGCAGCTTGGTCCCCGGAGGCAATCAGCCCCAGCATTTT.